One T cell receptor (beta chain) is described in this entry. Its antigen is currently unknown. The data originate from a study of Graves' ophthalmopathy and Graves' hyperthyroidism. TCR beta CDR3 regions were amplified from RNA transcripts. HTBI-primed first-round RT-PCR preceded second-round multiplex PCR. TCRdb re-called the multiplex PCR reads with MiXCR, one entry per CDR3 protein. Among hundreds of thousands of distinct CDR3 sequences listed, about two fifths were seen once. Study-wide findings and caveats: The authors also found most expanded thyroid clonotypes above 0.001 frequency in blood. In predicting ophthalmopathy progression, the model reached over 70% sensitivity and 72% to 80% specificity.

CDR3 length: 15 amino acids. From germline, CDR1 is SEHNR and CDR2 FQNEAQ (reference sequence). The V and J ends lost 1 base and 6 bases respectively, with 12 bases between them. Where ophthalmopathy was present, donors had moderate-to-severe activity, CAS ≥3, NOSPECS ≥4 and duration under 3 months. Uncontrolled infections, other autoimmune diseases, pregnancy or lactation barred patients from enrollment. The V and J genes are TRBV7-9 and TRBJ1-4; tentatively, D is TRBD1 (5 bases). This TCR came from an adult man with Graves' ophthalmopathy. Sequencing used peripheral blood. The CDR3 DNA sequence: TGTGCCAGCAGCTTAGGGTTGTTGGGGGATGAAAAACTGTTTTTT. It specifies CASSLGLLGDEKLFF.